The sample holds many counts of the clone carrying this T cell receptor beta chain. The data belong to a study of tumor and adjacent non-tumor tissue in lung cancer. Three rounds of nested PCR, following a modified ARM-PCR protocol, produced the TCRbeta library. TCRdb re-called the multiplex PCR reads with MiXCR, one entry per CDR3 protein. Counted here are 90,000 to 110,000 distinct CDR3 sequences, 60% to 65% occurring once; the ten biggest clones make up around a fifth. The CDR3 is 16 residues long. Trimming cost V 3 bases and J 5 bases, with 21 bases left between them. Germline lookup yields CDR1 SGHRS and CDR2 YFSETQ. No cell sorting was done before RNA was extracted from the tissue. Distant lung tissue was collected more than 3 cm away from the tumor edge.

The sequence came from a man between 60 and 70 years old with non-small cell lung cancer. The chain combines TRBV5-1 with TRBJ2-7; perhaps D is TRBD1 or TRBD2 (5 bases each). Material for sequencing was distant non-tumor lung tissue. CDR3 sequence: CASSSRGGAAGNEQYF. CDR3 coding DNA: TGCGCCAGCAGCTCTCGAGGTGGGGCGGCCGGGAACGAGCAGTACTTC.